This entry concerns a single T cell receptor (beta chain). Clones were sequenced by immunoSEQ multiplex PCR, and TCRdb holds only the in-frame ones, with some missing. Of about 38,000 clones in the sample, 75% to 90% were seen once. Trimming left V 1 base short and J 8 bases short, with 8 bases between. The length of the CDR3 is 11 residues. Germline CDR1 reads DFQATT; CDR2 reads SNEGSKA (reference sequence). These data are taken from a study of graft-versus-host responses after intestinal transplantation. Study-wide context: All recipients got anti-thymocyte globulin induction, then tacrolimus and steroids for 2 to 4 years.

Specimen: PBMCs, collected roughly 1,000 days after transplant. The chain joins TRBV20-1 to TRBJ1-2, with D unclear. The source is a human patient who received an intestinal transplant, so some T cells may come from the graft donor. The CDR3 protein is CSARVGGGYTF. DNA for the CDR3: TGCAGTGCTAGAGTTGGTGGGGGCTACACCTTC.